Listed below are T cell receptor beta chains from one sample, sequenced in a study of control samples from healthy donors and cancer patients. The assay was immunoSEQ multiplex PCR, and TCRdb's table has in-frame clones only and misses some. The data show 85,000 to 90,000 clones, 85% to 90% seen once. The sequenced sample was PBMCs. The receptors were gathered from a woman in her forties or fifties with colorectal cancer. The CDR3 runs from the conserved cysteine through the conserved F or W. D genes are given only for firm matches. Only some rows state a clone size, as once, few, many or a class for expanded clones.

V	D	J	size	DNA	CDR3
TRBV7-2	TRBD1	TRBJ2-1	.	TGTGCCAGCAGCTCGGACAGGGGTGATGAGCAGTTCTTC	CASSSDRGDEQFF
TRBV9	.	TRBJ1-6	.	TGTGCCAGCAGCGTCGGCCAGATTAATTCACCCCTCCACTTT	CASSVGQINSPLHF
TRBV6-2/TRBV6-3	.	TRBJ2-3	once	TGTGCCAGCAGTAGCACAGATACGCAGTATTTT	CASSSTDTQYF
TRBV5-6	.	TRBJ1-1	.	TGTGCCAGCAGCTTGATCACGGGGGGGATCGCCACTGAAGCTTTCTTT	CASSLITGGIATEAFF
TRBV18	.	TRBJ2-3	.	TGTGCCAGCTCACCGGACATAACCACAGATACGCAGTATTTT	CASSPDITTDTQYF
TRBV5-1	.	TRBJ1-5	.	TGCGCCAGCAGCTTGACAGGCAATCAGCCCCAGCATTTT	CASSLTGNQPQHF
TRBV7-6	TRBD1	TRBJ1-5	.	TGTGCCAGCAGCTTAGTGGCACAGGGGAGCAATCAGCCCCAGCATTTT	CASSLVAQGSNQPQHF
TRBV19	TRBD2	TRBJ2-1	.	TGTGCCAGTAGCCCATTTCCAAGCGGGGGGAACTACAATGAGCAGTTCTTC	CASSPFPSGGNYNEQFF
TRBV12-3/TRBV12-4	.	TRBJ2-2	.	TGTGCCAGCAGTAAAAACACCGGGGAGCTGTTTTTT	CASSKNTGELFF
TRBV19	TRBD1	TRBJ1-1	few	TGTGCCAGTAGTAGGGGACAGGGCGTCACTGAAGCTTTCTTT	CASSRGQGVTEAFF
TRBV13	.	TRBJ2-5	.	TGTGCCAGCAGCCCGAGGGGCCAAGAGACCCAGTACTTC	CASSPRGQETQYF
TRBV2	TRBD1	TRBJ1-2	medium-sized	TGTGCCAGCAGGACTGGAGACAGGGGGCTGGATGGCTACACCTTC	CASRTGDRGLDGYTF
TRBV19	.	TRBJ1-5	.	TGTGCCAGTAGTGGAAGATTGGGGGGGCAACAGCCCCAGCATTTT	CASSGRLGGQQPQHF
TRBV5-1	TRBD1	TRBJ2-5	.	TGCGCCAGCAGCCCCGGGACAGGGGCTGCCCAAGAGACCCAGTACTTC	CASSPGTGAAQETQYF
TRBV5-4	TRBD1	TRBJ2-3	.	TGTGCCAGCAGCGCGGACAGGGGGCTGAATACGCAGTATTTT	CASSADRGLNTQYF
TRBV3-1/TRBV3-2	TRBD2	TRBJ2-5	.	TGTGCCAGCAGCCAGCGGGCTAGCGGACTCCGAGAGACCCAGTACTTC	CASSQRASGLRETQYF
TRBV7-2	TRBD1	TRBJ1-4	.	TGTGCCAGCAGCCCTCAGACAGGGTCAGGGGAAAAACTGTTTTTT	CASSPQTGSGEKLFF
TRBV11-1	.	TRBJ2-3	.	TGTGCCAGCAGCTTAGAGGCGGGTACGCAGTATTTT	CASSLEAGTQYF
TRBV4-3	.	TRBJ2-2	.	TGCGCCAGCAGCCAAGATTTAGGGGCGAACACCGGGGAGCTGTTTTTT	CASSQDLGANTGELFF
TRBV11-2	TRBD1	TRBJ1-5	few	TGTGCCAGCGGAGCAACAGGGGCCTCAGATCAGCCCCAGCATTTT	CASGATGASDQPQHF
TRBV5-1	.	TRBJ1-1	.	TGCGCCAGCAGCTTGGAGACAGCCTTCAACACTGAAGCTTTCTTT	CASSLETAFNTEAFF
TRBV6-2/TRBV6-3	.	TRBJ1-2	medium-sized	TGTGCCAGCAGTCTAGACGAAAACTATGGCTACACCTTC	CASSLDENYGYTF
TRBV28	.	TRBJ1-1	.	TGTGCCAGCAGTTTATGGGGGGAAAACACTGAAGCTTTCTTT	CASSLWGENTEAFF
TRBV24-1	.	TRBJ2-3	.	TGTGCCACCAGTGAGGGGGCTACAGATACGCAGTATTTT	CATSEGATDTQYF
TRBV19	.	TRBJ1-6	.	TGTGCCAGTACCCCCGCAGGGAATTCACCCCTCCACTTT	CASTPAGNSPLHF
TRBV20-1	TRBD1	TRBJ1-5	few	TGCAGTGCTTGGGGCACAGGGGCCCAGCATTTT	CSAWGTGAQHF
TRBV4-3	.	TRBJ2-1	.	TGCGCCAGCAGCCAGATAGGGCGGGGTGAGCAGTTCTTC	CASSQIGRGEQFF
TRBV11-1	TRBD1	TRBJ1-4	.	TGTGCCAGCAGCTTCAGGGGGAATGAAAAACTGTTTTTT	CASSFRGNEKLFF
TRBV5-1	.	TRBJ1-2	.	TGCGCCAGCAGCTTGGCCGTCTTGACAGTTCACGATGGCTACACCTTC	CASSLAVLTVHDGYTF
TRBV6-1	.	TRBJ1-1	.	TGTGCCAGCAGTGAGCAGGGTTATGATGAAGCTTTCTTT	CASSEQGYDEAFF
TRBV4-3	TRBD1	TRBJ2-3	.	TGCGCCAGCAGCCGAGGACAGGGGCGCCAAGATACGCAGTATTTT	CASSRGQGRQDTQYF
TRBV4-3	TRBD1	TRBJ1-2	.	TGCGCCAGCAGCCTAATATGGACAGGGACTAACTATGGCTACACCTTC	CASSLIWTGTNYGYTF
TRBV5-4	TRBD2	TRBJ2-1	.	TGTGCCAGCAGCTTGGCTGGACTAGGCTACAATGAGCAGTTCTTC	CASSLAGLGYNEQFF
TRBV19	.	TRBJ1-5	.	TGTGCCAGTAGTATTGGGGGAGTCAGCAATCAGCCCCAGCATTTT	CASSIGGVSNQPQHF
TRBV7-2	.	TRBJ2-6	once	TGTGCCAGCAGCTTTTTTGGGGCCAACGTCCTGACTTTC	CASSFFGANVLTF
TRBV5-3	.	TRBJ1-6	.	TGTGCCAGAAGCTTGACCCGTGACCGGGAAATAGGGAATTCACCCCTCCACTTT	CARSLTRDREIGNSPLHF
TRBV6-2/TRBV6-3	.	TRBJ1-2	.	TGTGCCAGCAGTCCCAGTGGTGGCTACACCTTC	CASSPSGGYTF
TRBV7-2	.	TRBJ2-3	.	TGTGCCAGCAGCCCTCCGATTCTCAGCACAGATACGCAGTATTTT	CASSPPILSTDTQYF
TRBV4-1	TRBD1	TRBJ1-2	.	TGCGCCAGCAGCCCTGCCGACAGGGTCGACTATGGCTACACCTTC	CASSPADRVDYGYTF
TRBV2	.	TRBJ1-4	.	TGTGCCAGCCTCACAGGGTATCGTGAAAAACTGTTTTTT	CASLTGYREKLFF
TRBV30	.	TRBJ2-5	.	TGTGCCTGGACCACCGGGCAGACCCAGTACTTC	CAWTTGQTQYF
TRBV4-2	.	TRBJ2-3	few	TGTGCCAGCAGCCAGACCTCGAAAGATACGCAGTATTTT	CASSQTSKDTQYF
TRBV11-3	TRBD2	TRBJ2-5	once	TGTGCCAGCAGCTTAGATAAGTGGGGGACTAGCGGGGATGAGACCCAGTACTTC	CASSLDKWGTSGDETQYF
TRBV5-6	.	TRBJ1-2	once	TGTGCCAGCAGCTTTAGCAGGGACTACACCTTC	CASSFSRDYTF
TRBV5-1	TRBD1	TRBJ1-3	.	TGCGCCAGCAGCTTGCCCGGGACAGGGGCTGGAAACACCATATATTTT	CASSLPGTGAGNTIYF
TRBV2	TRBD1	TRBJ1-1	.	TGTGCCAGCAGTGGGGGACAGATCGGTGAAGCTTTCTTT	CASSGGQIGEAFF
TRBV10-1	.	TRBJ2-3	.	TGCGCCAGCAGCGGAGGACCTCTTAGCGGAAACACAGATACGCAGTATTTT	CASSGGPLSGNTDTQYF
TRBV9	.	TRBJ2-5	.	TGTGCCAGCAGCGTATGGCCTACGGACGCGACGGAGACCCAGTACTTC	CASSVWPTDATETQYF
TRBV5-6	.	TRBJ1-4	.	TGTGCCAGCAGCTTGACAGGGAATGAAAAACTGTTTTTT	CASSLTGNEKLFF
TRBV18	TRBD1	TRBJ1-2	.	TGTGCCAGCTCGAAGGGACAGGGGGAGGAATACGGCTACACCTTC	CASSKGQGEEYGYTF
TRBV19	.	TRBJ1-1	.	TGTGCCAGTAGTGCGCGGAAGGACACTGAAGCTTTCTTT	CASSARKDTEAFF
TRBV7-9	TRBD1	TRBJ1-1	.	TGTGCCAGCAGCTCACAGGGGGCCATGGGCACTGAAGCTTTCTTT	CASSSQGAMGTEAFF
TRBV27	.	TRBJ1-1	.	TGTGCCAGCAGTCGCGGACAGATGAACACTGAAGCTTTCTTT	CASSRGQMNTEAFF
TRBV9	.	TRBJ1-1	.	TGTGCCAGCAGCGTAGAGGAAGGAAGTGAAGCTTTCTTT	CASSVEEGSEAFF
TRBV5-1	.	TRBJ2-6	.	TGCGCCAGCAGCCCCGGGGAGCAGGGTCGCTCTGGGGCCAACGTCCTGACTTTC	CASSPGEQGRSGANVLTF
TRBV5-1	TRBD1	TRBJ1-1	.	TGCGCCAGCAGCTCCGGACAGGGTCGGGTCACTGAAGCTTTCTTT	CASSSGQGRVTEAFF
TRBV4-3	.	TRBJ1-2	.	TGCGCCAGCAGCCAAGATTCCGGGGTAGACTATGGCTACACCTTC	CASSQDSGVDYGYTF
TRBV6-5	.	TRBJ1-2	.	TGTGCCAGCAGTTACCCTGGGACACCTGGCTACACCTTC	CASSYPGTPGYTF